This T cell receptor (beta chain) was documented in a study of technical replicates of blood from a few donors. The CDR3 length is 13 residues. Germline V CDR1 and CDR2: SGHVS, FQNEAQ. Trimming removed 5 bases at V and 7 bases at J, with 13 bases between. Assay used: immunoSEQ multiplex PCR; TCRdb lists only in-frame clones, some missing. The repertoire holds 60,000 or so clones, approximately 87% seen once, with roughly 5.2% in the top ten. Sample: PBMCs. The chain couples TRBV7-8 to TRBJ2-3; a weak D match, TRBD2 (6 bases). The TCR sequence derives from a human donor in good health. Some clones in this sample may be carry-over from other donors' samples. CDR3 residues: CASSPRRGNTQYF. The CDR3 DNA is TGTGCCAGCAGCCCCCGCCGCGGGAATACGCAGTATTTT.